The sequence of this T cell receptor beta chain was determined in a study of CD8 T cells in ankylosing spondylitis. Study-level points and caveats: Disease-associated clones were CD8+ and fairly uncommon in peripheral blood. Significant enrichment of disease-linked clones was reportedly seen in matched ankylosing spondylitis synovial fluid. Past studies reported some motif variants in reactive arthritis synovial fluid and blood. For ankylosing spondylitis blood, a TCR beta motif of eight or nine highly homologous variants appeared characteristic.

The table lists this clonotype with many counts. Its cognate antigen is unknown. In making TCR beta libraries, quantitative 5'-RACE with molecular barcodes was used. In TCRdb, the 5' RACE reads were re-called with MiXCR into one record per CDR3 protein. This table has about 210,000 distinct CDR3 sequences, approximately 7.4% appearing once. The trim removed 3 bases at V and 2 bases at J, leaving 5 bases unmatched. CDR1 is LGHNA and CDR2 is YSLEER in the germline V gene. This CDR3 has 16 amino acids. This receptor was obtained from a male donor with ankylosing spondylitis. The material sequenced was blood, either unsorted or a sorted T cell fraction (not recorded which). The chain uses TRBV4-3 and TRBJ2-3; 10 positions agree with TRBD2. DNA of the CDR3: TGCGCCAGCAGCCATGGTACTAGCGGGGTCACAGATACGCAGTATTTT. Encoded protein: CASSHGTSGVTDTQYF.